These T cell receptor beta chains were read from a single sample in a study of identical twins. TCRdb re-called the 5' RACE reads with MiXCR, one entry per CDR3 protein. The sample shows a few hundred thousand distinct CDR3 sequences, 18% of them seen only once. The sample taken for sequencing was naive T cells sorted from blood. Source of these receptors: a man aged 45-65 years in good health. The CDR3 runs from the conserved cysteine through the conserved F or W. D genes are given only for firm matches. For some rows the clone size is stated as once, few or many, or as a class when expanded; others skip it.

j_gene: TRBJ2-3
len: 15
d_gene: TRBD2
abundance: .
v_gene: TRBV4-1
CDR3aa: CASSPSAGLGDTQYF
CDR3nt: TGCGCCAGCAGCCCGTCAGCGGGGCTGGGAGATACGCAGTATTTT

j_gene: TRBJ2-2
len: 13
d_gene: TRBD2
abundance: .
v_gene: TRBV20-1
CDR3aa: CSATRGGAGELFF
CDR3nt: TGCAGTGCTACCCGGGGGGGCGCCGGGGAGCTGTTTTTT

j_gene: TRBJ2-7
len: 16
d_gene: TRBD1
abundance: .
v_gene: TRBV20-1
CDR3aa: CSARDHRDSWKNEQYF
CDR3nt: TGCAGTGCTAGAGACCACCGGGACAGTTGGAAAAACGAGCAGTACTTC

j_gene: TRBJ2-1
len: 14
d_gene: .
abundance: few
v_gene: TRBV20-1
CDR3aa: CSARAGTNANEQFF
CDR3nt: TGCAGTGCTAGGGCAGGCACTAATGCCAATGAGCAGTTCTTC

j_gene: TRBJ2-7
len: 20
d_gene: TRBD2
abundance: .
v_gene: TRBV3-1
CDR3aa: CASSRRPHGTSGGLSYEQYF
CDR3nt: TGTGCCAGCAGCCGCCGCCCCCATGGGACTAGCGGGGGGCTGTCCTACGAGCAGTACTTC

j_gene: TRBJ2-5
len: 16
d_gene: .
abundance: many
v_gene: TRBV20-1
CDR3aa: CSARGPGGNLQETQYF
CDR3nt: TGCAGTGCTAGAGGCCCGGGGGGCAATTTACAAGAGACCCAGTACTTC

j_gene: TRBJ2-1
len: 12
d_gene: .
abundance: many
v_gene: TRBV12-3/TRBV12-4
CDR3aa: CASSQDPLRGFF
CDR3nt: TGTGCCAGCAGTCAAGACCCTCTTAGGGGGTTCTTC

j_gene: TRBJ1-3
len: 16
d_gene: TRBD1
abundance: .
v_gene: TRBV7-2
CDR3aa: CASSFRTGGTGNTIYF
CDR3nt: TGTGCCAGCAGCTTCCGGACAGGTGGCACTGGAAACACCATATATTTT

j_gene: TRBJ2-2
len: 13
d_gene: .
abundance: few
v_gene: TRBV25-1
CDR3aa: CASSPKPTGELFF
CDR3nt: TGTGCCAGCAGTCCCAAACCTACCGGGGAGCTGTTTTTT

j_gene: TRBJ2-7
len: 17
d_gene: TRBD2
abundance: .
v_gene: TRBV7-2
CDR3aa: CASSLARLAGVGYEQYF
CDR3nt: TGTGCCAGCAGCTTAGCGAGGCTAGCGGGAGTAGGCTACGAGCAGTACTTC